The 27 T cell receptor beta chains presented below share a single source sample, sequenced in a study of a mutant IDH1 vaccine in newly diagnosed glioma. These receptors' targets are unknown. Sequencing used immunoSEQ multiplex PCR; TCRdb keeps in-frame clones, though not all of them. The data hold about 69,000 clones, with more than 85% observed a single time. Time point here: week 35, safety follow-up. The content of each vaccine dose was 300 ug of mutant IDH1 20-mer peptide, and topical imiquimod accompanied it. The sequences come from PBMCs, collected from a glioma patient whose treatment included an IDH1 peptide vaccine. Receptors were obtained from a man aged 30 to 45 with glioma.

This clone was seen once. The chain employs TRBV19 and TRBJ2-2; 7 bases are shared with TRBD2. The V gene end was trimmed by 5 bases and the J gene end by 0 bases; junction bases not matched to a gene: 6. This CDR3 contains 16 residues. Looked up from germline, CDR1 is LNHDA and CDR2 is SQIVND (reference sequence). The CDR3 region is CASSWTSPANTGELFF. CDR3 coding DNA: TGTGCCAGTAGTTGGACTAGTCCTGCGAACACCGGGGAGCTGTTTTTT.

The chain has TRBV18 and TRBJ2-5; D ambiguous. The CDR3 spans 12 residues. Germline values: CDR1 KGHSH, CDR2 LQKENI. V lost 0 bases, J lost 5 bases, and 4 bases lay in between. The CDR3 sequence is CASSPPSETQYF. The DNA for the CDR3 is TGTGCCAGCTCACCACCATCCGAGACCCAGTACTTC.

The chain joins TRBV18 to TRBJ2-5; 12 nucleotides match TRBD1. V gave up 4 bases and J gave up 5 bases; unmatched junction bases: 5. This CDR3 contains 15 residues. Germline lookup yields CDR1 KGHSH and CDR2 LQKENI. The CDR3 is CASSHGTGGRETQYF. CDR3 coding DNA: TGTGCCAGCTCACACGGGACAGGGGGCCGGGAGACCCAGTACTTC.

For this clone: The junction differs from germline at one of its ends, possibly a read error. The chain carries TRBV9 and TRBJ2-1; 14 nucleotides match TRBD2. This CDR3 has 16 amino acids. Germline V gives CDR1 SGDLS, CDR2 YYNGEE. The DNA of the CDR3 is TGTGCCAGCACCGTAGAGGGACTAGCGGGAGTGAATGAGCAGTTCTTC. Amino acids: CASTVEGLAGVNEQFF.

The chain links TRBV5-1 to TRBJ1-2; unclear D gene. CDR3 length equals 15 residues. The V gene lost 0 bases and the J gene lost 7 bases, with 16 bases spanning the gap. The germline CDR1 and CDR2 sequences are SGHRS and YFSETQ. The CDR3 is CASSLDLSQRGGYTF. The CDR3 DNA reads as TGCGCCAGCAGCTTGGATCTATCACAGAGAGGTGGCTACACCTTC. The full variable domain, completed using reference TRBV5-1 and TRBJ1-2, is KAGVTQTPRYLIKTRGQQVTLSCSPISGHRSVSWYQQTPGQGLQFLFEYFSETQRNKGNFPGRFSGRQFSNSRSEMNVSTLELGDSALYLCASSLDLSQRGGYTFGSGTRLTVV.

Turning to this clone: At one boundary the junction diverges from the germline segment, which might be a read error. Other nucleotide sequences in the sample specify the same CDR3. The chain uses TRBV2 and TRBJ1-5, with D perhaps TRBD1 (5 bases). The CDR3 consists of 14 residues. The V gene's germline CDR1 is SNHLY and CDR2 FYNNEI. CDR3 sequence (DNA): TGTGCCAGCGGGGGTAACCTCAGGGATCAGCCTCAGCATTTT. It encodes CASGGNLRDQPQHF.

The chain uses TRBV9 and TRBJ1-2; D unclear. The CDR3 has 13 residues. Germline V gene lookup returns CDR1 SGDLS and CDR2 YYNGEE. V was pared by 2 bases and J by 8 bases, with 13 bases between. The DNA for the CDR3 is TGTGCCAGCAGCGTCAGTAAGGCCCGGGGCTACACCTTC. Translation: CASSVSKARGYTF.

The rearrangement uses TRBV11-1 and TRBJ2-7; a possible D gene is TRBD1 (6 bases). Germline CDR1 SGHAT, CDR2 FQDESV (reference sequence). Trimming cost V 5 bases and J 6 bases, with 14 bases left between them. The CDR3 contains 13 residues. The CDR3 loop reads CASSEQGFGEQYF. The CDR3, as DNA: TGTGCCAGCAGCGAACAGGGTTTCGGCGAGCAGTACTTC.

The V and J genes are TRBV21-1 and TRBJ2-5; the D call of TRBD1 is as the table states it, not checked on the DNA. TRBV21-1 constitutes a pseudogene. The CDR3 totals 15 residues. This chain's CDR3 is CASSGHRGRRETQYF. The CDR3 coding sequence is TGTGCCAGCAGCGGCCACAGGGGGCGAAGAGAGACCCAGTACTTC.

The chain uses TRBV20-1 and TRBJ1-1; D call uncertain. V was shortened by 2 bases and J by 10 bases, with 11 bases between the two germline ends. There are 11 residues in the CDR3. Looked up from germline, CDR1 is DFQATT and CDR2 is SNEGSKA (reference sequence). This CDR3 reads CSARREMPAFF. The CDR3 region has the DNA TGCAGTGCTAGACGCGAGATGCCAGCTTTCTTT.

The chain couples TRBV6-5 to TRBJ1-1; D remains ambiguous. There are 15 residues in the CDR3. The germline V gene has CDR1 MNHEY and CDR2 SVGAGI. V lost 3 bases to trimming and J lost 5 bases, with 16 bases between them. CDR3 sequence reads: CASSYRHPSGTEAFF. DNA of the CDR3: TGTGCCAGCAGTTATCGGCACCCGAGTGGGACTGAAGCTTTCTTT.

The V gene is TRBV7-8, the J gene TRBJ1-1; maybe TRBD1 (5 bases). V lost 3 bases, J lost 2 bases, and 10 bases lay in between. This CDR3 contains 14 residues. Germline V gives CDR1 SGHVS, CDR2 FQNEAQ. CDR3 residues: CASSLLRDNTEAFF. CDR3 bases: TGTGCCAGCAGCTTGCTCCGGGACAACACTGAAGCTTTCTTT.

The V call is TRBV28, the J call TRBJ2-4; D is possibly TRBD2 (6 bases). The CDR3 covers 18 residues. V was pared by 5 bases and J by 0 bases, with 20 bases between. CDR1 is MDHEN and CDR2 is SYDVKM in the germline V gene. CDR3 in amino acids: CASSSPTRWREAKNIQYF. The CDR3 DNA reads as TGTGCCAGCAGTAGCCCTACCAGGTGGAGGGAAGCCAAAAACATTCAGTACTTC.

This clone was counted a single time. The chain couples TRBV18 to TRBJ2-7; D is uncertain. V lost 0 bases, J lost 2 bases, and 8 bases lay in between. Germline CDR1 and CDR2: KGHSH and LQKENI. The CDR3 has 14 residues. CDR3 loop: CASSPPRRAYEQYF. CDR3 in DNA: TGTGCCAGCTCACCACCGAGACGGGCCTACGAGCAGTACTTC.

The rearrangement joins TRBV2 to TRBJ2-2, with 10 bases aligning to TRBD1. J gave up 7 bases and V 5 bases, and 10 bases lay outside the gene matches. The CDR3 length is 16 residues. Germline lookup yields CDR1 SNHLY and CDR2 FYNNEI. The CDR3 DNA follows: TGTGCCAGCAGTCATTACCGGGACAGGGGAGACGGGGAGCTGTTTTTT. Protein product: CASSHYRDRGDGELFF.

This chain uses TRBV19 with TRBJ1-2; no reliable D call. Germline V lookup: CDR1 LNHDA, CDR2 SQIVND (reference sequence). The CDR3 is 14 residues long. V lost 7 bases, J lost 2 bases, and 14 bases lay in between. The CDR3 nucleotides read TGTGCCAGTAACCCAAGCCGTGCCAACTATGGCTACACCTTC. Translation gives CASNPSRANYGYTF.

The chain combines TRBV5-6 with TRBJ2-5; tentative D call: TRBD1 (7 bases). The CDR3 covers 15 residues. Germline values: CDR1 SGHDT, CDR2 YYEEEE. The V gene lost 6 bases and the J gene lost 4 bases, with 19 bases spanning the gap. The CDR3 DNA reads as TGTGCCAGCATTAGTTCAGGGGGGAGTTCAGAGACCCAGTACTTC. It is translated as CASISSGGSSETQYF.

This chain connects TRBV19 to TRBJ1-4; D unclear. CDR1 and CDR2 from the germline V gene are LNHDA and SQIVND (reference sequence). V lost 8 bases to trimming and J lost 6 bases, with 4 bases between them. The CDR3 is 10 amino acids. CDR3 protein: CASRDEKLFF. CDR3 nucleotides: TGTGCCAGTCGAGATGAAAAACTGTTTTTT.

The chain employs TRBV4-1 and TRBJ2-6, with D hard to call. This CDR3 has 16 amino acids. The V gene's germline CDR1 is MGHRA and CDR2 YSYEKL. The V and J ends lost 2 bases and 0 bases respectively, with 8 bases between them. CDR3 residues: CASSQHRVSGANVLTF. CDR3 nucleotides: TGCGCCAGCAGCCAACACAGAGTCTCTGGGGCCAACGTCCTGACTTTC.

The chain recombines TRBV5-1 with TRBJ2-5; 11 bases match TRBD2. The junction had 11 bases not matched to a gene; V was cut back by 4 bases and J by 3 bases. From germline, CDR1 is SGHRS and CDR2 YFSETQ. There are 17 residues in the CDR3. CDR3 in DNA: TGCGCCAGCAGCACCCGGAGGAGTAGCGGGAGGGAAGAGACCCAGTACTTC. Protein product: CASSTRRSSGREETQYF.

The chain has TRBV14 and TRBJ1-2, with 9 positions matching TRBD1. The CDR3 extends over 15 amino acids. The germline gives CDR1 SGHDN, CDR2 FVKESK. Losses at the gene ends were 0 bases for V and 7 bases for J; bases not matched to a gene: 6. CDR3 amino acids: CASSQEGTGGVGYTF. In DNA, the CDR3 is TGTGCCAGCAGCCAAGAGGGAACAGGGGGCGTTGGCTACACCTTC.

This chain connects TRBV14 to TRBJ1-5; D not certain. Germline-derived CDR1 and CDR2 are SGHDN and FVKESK. Trimming removed 4 bases at V and 4 bases at J, with 14 bases between. This CDR3 contains 15 residues. The chain's CDR3 is CASSPGGSSNQPQHF. The CDR3 DNA reads as TGTGCCAGCAGCCCGGGTGGCAGCTCAAATCAGCCCCAGCATTTT.

CDR3 sequence reads: CSATGTDEAFF. CDR3 DNA sequence: TGCAGTGCTACCGGGACAGATGAAGCTTTCTTT. The rearrangement uses TRBV20-1 and TRBJ1-1; 7 bases map to TRBD1. The CDR3 covers 11 residues. Germline V lookup: CDR1 DFQATT, CDR2 SNEGSKA (reference sequence). V shed 4 bases, J shed 7 bases, and the junction held 3 bases outside the gene matches.

V is TRBV7-9 and J is TRBJ2-5; D not certain. The germline gives CDR1 SEHNR, CDR2 FQNEAQ (reference sequence). Trimming removed 7 bases from V and 2 bases from J, with 11 bases in between. This CDR3 contains 13 residues. The CDR3 sequence: CASNQPRQETQYF. Here the CDR3 DNA reads TGTGCCAGCAACCAGCCCAGGCAAGAGACCCAGTACTTC.

This sequence joins TRBV27 and TRBJ2-5, with 12 bases fitting TRBD1. The germline V gene has CDR1 MNHEY and CDR2 SMNVEV (reference sequence). The length of the CDR3 is 14 residues. Losses at the gene ends were 0 bases for V and 10 bases for J; bases not matched to a gene: 3. The CDR3 sequence is CASSLSGTGGIQYF. CDR3 DNA sequence: TGTGCCAGCAGTTTATCCGGGACAGGGGGCATCCAGTACTTC.

V is TRBV19 and J is TRBJ2-3; TRBD1 is a possible D gene (6 bases). The V gene's germline CDR1 is LNHDA and CDR2 SQIVND (reference sequence). The V end was cut by 4 bases, the J end by 5 bases, with 13 bases between. The CDR3 has 14 residues. CDR3 DNA: TGTGCCAGTAGTAGGTCAGGGGTTGGAGATACGCAGTATTTT. It translates to CASSRSGVGDTQYF.

This clone was observed once. For the CDR3, the DNA is TGTGCCACTAATAAGGAGGTGGGCAACACTGAAGCTTTCTTT. Protein product: CATNKEVGNTEAFF. The J gene is TRBJ1-1, the V gene TRBV28; D is unclear. CDR1 and CDR2 (germline): MDHEN, SYDVKM. Trimming stripped 10 bases from V and 2 bases from J, with 17 bases between. The CDR3 totals 14 residues.